The clone carrying this TCR beta chain was seen a handful of times. Its antigen is currently unknown. The data were taken from a study of tumour-infiltrating T cells in Burkitt lymphoma. About the research overall: Patients covered every epidemiological subtype of Burkitt lymphoma. Survival, overall and progression-free, tracked with productive clonality. Overall study results and limits: Public clonotypes, several, appeared across numerous Burkitt lymphoma patients.

The CDR3 length is 13 residues. Germline-derived CDR1 and CDR2 are LGHNA and YSLEER. V dropped 8 bases and J dropped 0 bases, with 5 bases sitting between them. Method: immunoSEQ multiplex PCR; TCRdb's copy keeps in-frame clones and lacks some. The repertoire holds tens of thousands of clones, with around 29% as singletons. The V call is TRBV4-3, the J call TRBJ2-6; D unresolved. The clonotype was recovered from a human donor with Burkitt lymphoma. Sequencing used tumor tissue. DNA of the CDR3: TGCGCCAGCCTCGGCTCTGGGGCCAACGTCCTGACTTTC. Protein product: CASLGSGANVLTF.